This T cell receptor beta chain emerged from a study of T cells after posttransplantation cyclophosphamide. Study results and limitations: Later blood repertoires were often dominated by clones from the donor CD8+ memory compartment. TRB clonality was highly associated with recipient CMV seropositivity and reactivation.

This clone was counted between two and nine times. Its antigen is currently unknown. With 11 bases clipped from V and 2 bases from J, the junction kept 21 bases outside the gene matches. Germline CDR1 and CDR2: SNHLY and FYNNEI. CDR3 length: 18 residues. Libraries were prepared by immunoSEQ multiplex PCR; TCRdb keeps only in-frame clonotypes and omits some of them. This repertoire lists about 12,000 clones without singletons; approximately 6.8% sits in the top ten. The sample was PBMCs. The chain employs TRBV2 and TRBJ2-3; 8 bases match TRBD1. The clonotype was recovered from a woman aged 40 to 49 in good health, CMV-negative, and a related stem cell transplant donor. The CDR3 spells CAGKSPGQVITSTDTQYF. As DNA, the CDR3 is TGTGCCGGAAAAAGCCCGGGACAGGTAATAACGTCCACAGATACGCAGTATTTT.